Sequencing of this T cell receptor beta chain was carried out in a study of T cell repertoires in cytomegalovirus infection. A remark on this clonotype: Its antigen is not known.

MiXCR, run by TCRdb on the reads, gives a single entry per CDR3 protein. The sample yields approximately 770,000 distinct CDR3 sequences, roughly 28% seen once. The ends were cut back, 5 bases at V and 5 bases at J, with 21 bases in the middle. The CDR3 totals 16 residues. Germline-derived CDR1 and CDR2 are SEHNR and FQNEAQ (reference sequence). The chain links TRBV7-9 to TRBJ1-1, with D possibly TRBD1 on 6 matching bases. Sequenced material: cultured CD8+ T cells from PBMCs, taken from culture after CMV antigen stimulation. The receptor's source is a human donor in good health (CMV status not recorded). Some clones in this sample may be carry-over from other donors' samples. CDR3 coding DNA: TGTGCCAGCAGCCAAATCGTACAGGGAATCGGGACTGAAGCTTTCTTT. Its protein is CASSQIVQGIGTEAFF.